This passage covers 15 T cell receptor beta chains from one sample sequenced in a study of cytomegalovirus exposure and HLA in healthy donors. The data were produced by immunoSEQ multiplex PCR, yet TCRdb's version contains in-frame clones alone and is incomplete. Of about 190,000 clones in the sample, 80% to 85% were seen once. The source material was PBMCs. Receptors originate from a woman between 18 and 29 years old in good health and CMV-seropositive.

V usage is TRBV11-3 and J usage is TRBJ1-2; TRBD1 matches at 9 bases. The CDR3 sequence is 17 residues long. Per germline, CDR1 SGHNT and CDR2 YENEEA. J gave up 2 bases and V 0 bases, and 7 bases lay outside the gene matches. Written as DNA, the CDR3 is TGTGCCAGCAGCTTAGACCCCCTCGACAGGGGGAACTATGGCTACACCTTC. This encodes CASSLDPLDRGNYGYTF.

This clone was observed a few times. The chain has TRBV5-1 and TRBJ1-1; 9 bases align to TRBD1. Looked up from germline, CDR1 is SGHRS and CDR2 is YFSETQ. The CDR3 loop spans 14 amino acids. The V segment lost 4 bases and the J segment 2 bases; nucleotides outside the gene matches: 3. CDR3 loop: CASSGGQGNTEAFF. The CDR3 DNA reads TGCGCCAGCAGCGGGGGACAGGGAAACACTGAAGCTTTCTTT. Full variable domain (missing parts from reference TRBV5-1 and TRBJ1-1): KAGVTQTPRYLIKTRGQQVTLSCSPISGHRSVSWYQQTPGQGLQFLFEYFSETQRNKGNFPGRFSGRQFSNSRSEMNVSTLELGDSALYLCASSGGQGNTEAFFGQGTRLTVV.

This clone has a single count. The rearrangement links TRBV13 to TRBJ2-7; TRBD1 agrees at 7 bases. V lost 6 bases, J lost 4 bases, and 12 bases stayed unmatched. This CDR3 region has 15 residues. Germline lookup yields CDR1 PRHDT and CDR2 FYEKMQ (reference sequence). The CDR3 coding sequence is TGTGCCAGCAGGGCCCAGGGGGAGTCTTTATACGAGCAGTACTTC. Translated: CASRAQGESLYEQYF.

The rearrangement joins TRBV5-1 to TRBJ2-5, with D perhaps TRBD2 (7 bases). CDR3 size: 13 residues. CDR1 is SGHRS and CDR2 is YFSETQ in the germline V gene. The V end lost 6 bases, the J end lost 9 bases, and 18 bases lay between the germline ends. CDR3 region: CASTLGRGRAQYF. In DNA form, the CDR3 reads TGCGCCAGCACTCTAGGGAGGGGGAGGGCCCAGTACTTC.

This chain connects TRBV28 to TRBJ1-5; TRBD1 matches 7 bases. V lost 3 bases and J lost 3; bases outside the gene matches: 5. CDR3 length: 15 amino acids. CDR1 and CDR2 from the germline V gene are MDHEN and SYDVKM. CDR3 in DNA: TGTGCCAGCAGTTTTAAGGACAGGTTCAATCAGCCCCAGCATTTT. Its translation: CASSFKDRFNQPQHF.

This chain connects TRBV10-3 to TRBJ2-5; possible D gene TRBD2, 5 bases. The germline V gene encodes CDR1 ENHRY and CDR2 SYGVKD. V was clipped by 2 bases and J by 4 bases, with 14 bases between them. CDR3 length equals 15 residues. The CDR3, as DNA: TGTGCCATCAGTGAGGGAGGTCAGAAACGAGAGACCCAGTACTTC. It translates to CAISEGGQKRETQYF.

The V gene is TRBV28, the J gene TRBJ1-6; TRBD1 matches 7 bases. The CDR3 is made up of 14 amino acids. Germline V CDR1 and CDR2: MDHEN, SYDVKM. V trimming: 4 bases; J trimming: 10 bases; junction bases outside the gene matches: 7. As DNA, the CDR3 is TGTGCCAGCAGTTCCCCAGGGGGGTTCTCACCCCTCCACTTT. Translating it yields CASSSPGGFSPLHF.

The rearrangement links TRBV5-5 to TRBJ2-2; 13 bases map to TRBD2. The V and J ends lost 4 bases and 5 bases, in that order; junction bases with no gene match: 8. This CDR3 contains 17 residues. Germline V gene sequence: CDR1 SGHKS, CDR2 YYEKEE (reference sequence). This CDR3 reads CASSPKGLAGRTGELFF. CDR3 in DNA: TGTGCCAGCAGCCCGAAGGGACTAGCGGGGAGGACCGGGGAGCTGTTTTTT.

This clone was seen once. The gene calls are TRBV4-2 and TRBJ2-2, with TRBD2 matching 7 bases. The CDR3 runs 14 residues. Germline V gene lookup returns CDR1 LGHNA and CDR2 YNFKEQ. V shed 4 bases, J shed 6 bases, and the junction held 5 bases outside the gene matches. The CDR3 DNA sequence: TGTGCCAGCAGCCCCGGGACTATCCCCGGGGAGCTGTTTTTT. Translation gives CASSPGTIPGELFF.

The chain links TRBV11-2 to TRBJ2-3, with 11 bases identical to TRBD2. CDR1 and CDR2 (germline): SGHAT, FQNNGV. This CDR3 spans 17 amino acids. V shed 2 bases and J 2 bases; nucleotides not matched to a gene: 6. The chain's CDR3 is CASSLPLAGGYTDTQYF. In nucleotides, the CDR3 is TGTGCCAGCAGCTTACCCCTAGCGGGGGGCTACACAGATACGCAGTATTTT.

Only a few counts were recorded for this clone. The chain links TRBV15 to TRBJ2-7; tentative D call: TRBD2 (6 bases). From germline, CDR1 is LNHNV and CDR2 YYDKDF (reference sequence). Trimming cost V 3 bases and J 7 bases, with 10 bases left between them. The CDR3 has 12 amino acids. Written as DNA, the CDR3 is TGTGCCACCAGCAGGGAGGGAAGGGAGCAGTACTTC. It specifies CATSREGREQYF.

The chain joins TRBV14 to TRBJ2-1; 8 bases are a match to TRBD2. With V trimmed by 0 bases and J by 10 bases, 8 bases remained unmatched. The CDR3 covers 15 residues. The germline V gene encodes CDR1 SGHDN and CDR2 FVKESK. The chain's CDR3 is CASSQEERGRPEQFF. The CDR3 region has the DNA TGTGCCAGCAGCCAAGAAGAGCGGGGGAGACCCGAGCAGTTCTTC.

V is TRBV5-6 and J is TRBJ1-5; D not certain. The V end lost 2 bases, the J end lost 2 bases, and 5 bases lay between the germline ends. Germline values: CDR1 SGHDT, CDR2 YYEEEE. CDR3 size: 13 residues. As DNA, the CDR3 is TGTGCCAGCAGCTTCGGGGGCAATCAGCCCCAGCATTTT. This translates into CASSFGGNQPQHF.

The J gene is TRBJ2-7, the V gene TRBV7-2; D gene unclear. The V end lost 2 bases, the J end lost 3 bases, and 8 bases lay between the germline ends. Germline CDR1 reads SGHTA; CDR2 reads FQGNSA. The CDR3 runs 13 residues. The CDR3 region has the DNA TGTGCCAGCAGCTTACTGTACGGCTACGAGCAGTACTTC. It encodes CASSLLYGYEQYF.

This chain uses TRBV27 with TRBJ1-2; 8 bases agree with TRBD1. The CDR3 has 15 amino acids. Germline V gene lookup returns CDR1 MNHEY and CDR2 SMNVEV (reference sequence). V trimming: 6 bases; J trimming: 1 base; junction bases outside the gene matches: 7. CDR3 sequence reads: CASSPGGWSNYGYTF. Here the CDR3 DNA reads TGTGCCAGCAGCCCAGGGGGCTGGAGTAACTATGGCTACACCTTC.